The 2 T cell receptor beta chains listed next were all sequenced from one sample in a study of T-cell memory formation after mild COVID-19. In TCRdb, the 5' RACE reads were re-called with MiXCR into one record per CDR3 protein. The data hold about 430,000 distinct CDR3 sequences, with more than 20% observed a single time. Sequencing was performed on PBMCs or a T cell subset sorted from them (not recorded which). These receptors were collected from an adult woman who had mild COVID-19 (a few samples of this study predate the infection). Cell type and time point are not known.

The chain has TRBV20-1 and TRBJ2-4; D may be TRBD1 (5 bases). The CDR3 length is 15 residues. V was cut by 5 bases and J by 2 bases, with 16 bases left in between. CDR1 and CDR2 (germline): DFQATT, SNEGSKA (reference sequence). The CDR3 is CSAARARATKNIQYF. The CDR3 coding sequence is TGCAGTGCTGCCAGGGCAAGGGCGACCAAAAACATTCAGTACTTC.

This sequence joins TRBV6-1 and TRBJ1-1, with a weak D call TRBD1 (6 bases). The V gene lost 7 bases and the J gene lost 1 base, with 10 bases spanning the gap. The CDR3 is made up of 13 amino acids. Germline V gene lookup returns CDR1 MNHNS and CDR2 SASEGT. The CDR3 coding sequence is TGTGCCAGCAAGGGGGGGTGGAACACTGAAGCTTTCTTT. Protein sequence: CASKGGWNTEAFF.